This T cell receptor beta chain was identified in a study of patients and donors after allogeneic stem cell transplantation (dated by TCRdb to the early 2020s). As to this clonotype: The antigen this receptor binds is unknown. Qualities for individual bases were not recorded, and no much larger clone is one base off.

In the germline V gene (reference sequence), CDR1 corresponds to GTSNPN and CDR2 to SVGIG. The V end loses 3 bases and the J end loses 1 base, and a stretch of 9 bases separates them. Including cysteine and phenylalanine, the CDR3 has 13 amino acids. Solely the CDR3 DNA is kept, with 39 bases framed from the first base. Libraries were built with RT-PCR. Sequencer: NextSeq 550. TCRdb reprocessed the public reads (quality trimming at Q25 with fastp, clone calling with MiXCR) and kept in-frame beta chains. Identical CDR3 protein sequences are pooled into one entry, listed with their most common genes and DNA. The sample yields roughly 880,000 distinct CDR3 sequences; roughly 18% were counted once. The top ten clones comprise roughly 6.4% of the sample.

The rearranged chain carries TRBV30 and TRBJ1-1, with no reliable assignment of the D segment. What was sequenced was blood, either unsorted or a sorted T cell fraction (not recorded which). This TCR came from a human donor who was either an allogeneic HSCT recipient or a stem cell or donor lymphocyte infusion donor (not recorded which). It is not recorded whose cells these are; they may come from a transplant donor. The bases are TGTGCCTGGAGCCCTGGTGAGAACACTGAAGCTTTCTTT. It encodes CAWSPGENTEAFF.